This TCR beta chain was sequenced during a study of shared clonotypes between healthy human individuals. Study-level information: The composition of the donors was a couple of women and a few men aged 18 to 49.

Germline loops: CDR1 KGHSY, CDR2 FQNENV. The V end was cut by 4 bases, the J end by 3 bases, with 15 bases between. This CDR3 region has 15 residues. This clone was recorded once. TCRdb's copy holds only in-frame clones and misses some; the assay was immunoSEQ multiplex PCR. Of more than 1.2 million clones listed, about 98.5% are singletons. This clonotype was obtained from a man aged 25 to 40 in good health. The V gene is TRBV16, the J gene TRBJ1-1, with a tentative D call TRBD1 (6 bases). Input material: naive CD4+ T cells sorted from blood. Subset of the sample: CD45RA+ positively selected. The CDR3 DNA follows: TGTGCCAGCAGCCGAGCCCTGACAGGAGACACTGAAGCTTTCTTT. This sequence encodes CASSRALTGDTEAFF. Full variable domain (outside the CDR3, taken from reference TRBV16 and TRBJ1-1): GEEVAQTPKHLVRGEGQKAKLYCAPIKGHSYVFWYQQVLKNEFKFLISFQNENVFDETGMPKERFSAKCLPNSPCSLEIQATKLEDSAVYFCASSRALTGDTEAFFGQGTRLTVV.